Detailed here is one T cell receptor beta chain. The antigen is unknown. It was with 60 Vbeta and 13 Jbeta primers that the PCR ran. Assay used: immunoSEQ multiplex PCR; TCRdb lists only in-frame clones, some missing. The sample shows some 110,000 clones, over 50% of them seen only once. The data were taken from a study of cytomegalovirus exposure and HLA in healthy donors. General study findings and limits: A later analysis showed TCR association rates differing by HLA locus, peaking at DRB1 and lowest at HLA-C.

Likely unrecorded immune exposures existed in these nominally healthy donors. V dropped 0 bases and J dropped 1 base, with 9 bases sitting between them. The CDR3 extends over 14 amino acids. Germline CDR1 reads GTSNPN; CDR2 reads SVGIG (reference sequence). This receptor was obtained from a woman in her forties in good health and CMV-seropositive. Sequencing used PBMCs. This chain links TRBV30 with TRBJ1-2; no reliable D call. The CDR3 spells CAWSVGGLNYGYTF. The DNA of the CDR3 is TGTGCCTGGAGTGTTGGAGGGCTTAACTATGGCTACACCTTC. Variable domain in full (rest from reference TRBV30 and TRBJ1-2): SQTIHQWPATLVQPVGSPLSLECTVEGTSNPNLYWYRQAAGRGLQLLFYSVGIGQISSEVPQNLSASRPQDRQFILSSKKLLLSDSGFYLCAWSVGGLNYGYTFGSGTRLTVV.